Below are 10 T cell receptor beta chains sequenced from a single sample in a study of low-dose radiotherapy and immunotherapy resistance in tumors. It was with a constant-region primer and a V-primer adapter that TCRs were amplified over approximately 18 PCR cycles. TCRdb re-derived calls from the reads in MiXCR, one entry per CDR3 protein. The sample includes about 50,000 distinct CDR3 sequences, about 10% of them seen just once. Noted time point: before trial treatment. Sequencing used PBMCs, obtained before treatment. Source of these receptors: a female donor with ovarian cancer.

This clonotype showed up many times. Written as DNA, the CDR3 is TGTGCCAGCGCCCCGGGGGACCTTGGGGGCAATCAGCCCCAGCATTTT. Translation gives CASAPGDLGGNQPQHF. The rearrangement joins TRBV9 to TRBJ1-5; D is possibly TRBD1 (5 bases). The CDR3 consists of 16 residues. Germline V gene sequence: CDR1 SGDLS, CDR2 YYNGEE. V was shortened by 7 bases and J by 2 bases, with 19 bases between the two germline ends.

This clonotype was detected ten times or more. The rearrangement joins TRBV29-1 to TRBJ2-1, with no clear D. V shed 0 bases and J shed 5 bases, with 17 bases lying between them. The germline CDR1 and CDR2 sequences are SQVTM and ANQGSEA. The CDR3 length is 16 residues. The CDR3 protein is CSVEDQAGEADNEQFF. The CDR3 DNA sequence: TGCAGCGTTGAAGATCAAGCAGGCGAGGCGGACAATGAGCAGTTCTTC.

At least ten counts were recorded for this clonotype. The genes are TRBV30 and TRBJ2-2; 8 nucleotides line up with TRBD2. This CDR3 is built from 15 residues. V lost 8 bases to trimming and J lost 2 bases; unmatched junction nucleotides: 10. The germline V gene has CDR1 GTSNPN and CDR2 SVGIG (reference sequence). CDR3 sequence: CAHSSRGGNTGELFF. DNA for the CDR3: TGTGCCCATTCTTCTCGGGGGGGCAACACCGGGGAGCTGTTTTTT.

V usage is TRBV28 and J usage is TRBJ1-1, with a weak D call TRBD1 (5 bases). CDR3 length: 14 residues. Per germline, CDR1 MDHEN and CDR2 SYDVKM. Trimming shortened V by 3 bases and J by 1 base, and 9 bases separated the two germline ends. This CDR3 is CASSFLGTNTEAFF. The CDR3 nucleotides are TGTGCCAGCAGTTTTTTAGGGACGAACACTGAAGCTTTCTTT.

In this sample, this clonotype turned up many times. The V call is TRBV3-1, the J call TRBJ2-1; 8 nucleotides agree with TRBD2. Germline loops: CDR1 LGHDT, CDR2 YNNKEL (reference sequence). V was pared by 1 base and J by 15 bases, with 8 bases of the junction left unmatched. The CDR3 contains 13 residues. The CDR3 loop reads CASSQGGSGALFF. In DNA form, the CDR3 reads TGTGCCAGCAGCCAAGGGGGTAGCGGGGCCCTGTTCTTC.

Concerning this clonotype: A read error is the likely source, as a far larger clone sits one nucleotide away. V gene TRBV6-1 combines with J gene TRBJ2-1, with 9 bases aligning to TRBD1. Germline CDR1 MNHNS, CDR2 SASEGT. The ends lost 4 bases at V and 10 bases at J; junction bases unmatched: 14. The CDR3 contains 16 residues. CDR3 DNA: TGTGCCAGCAGTGCAATAGACAGGGGGTTATCCTACGAGCAGTTCTTC. Translating it yields CASSAIDRGLSYEQFF.

The rearrangement joins TRBV20-1 to TRBJ2-7, with D perhaps TRBD2 (6 bases). The CDR3 has 13 amino acids. Germline V gene lookup returns CDR1 DFQATT and CDR2 SNEGSKA (reference sequence). Trimming took 5 bases from V and 0 from J, leaving 11 bases between them. CDR3 loop: CSAGGESSYEQYF. CDR3 nucleotide sequence: TGCAGTGCTGGCGGGGAAAGCTCCTACGAGCAGTACTTC.

This clonotype appeared many times. The chain is built from TRBV3-1 and TRBJ2-2; no reliable D call. The CDR3 has 14 amino acids. Per the germline V gene, CDR1 is LGHDT and CDR2 is YNNKEL (reference sequence). V was shortened by 1 base and J by 4 bases, with 7 bases between the two germline ends. Here the CDR3 DNA reads TGTGCCAGCAGCCAAGGACTGACCACCGGGGAGCTGTTTTTT. It specifies CASSQGLTTGELFF.

This clonotype was detected ten times or more. The chain carries TRBV19 and TRBJ2-2, with TRBD1 matching 8 bases. Germline lookup yields CDR1 LNHDA and CDR2 SQIVND (reference sequence). V gave up 6 bases and J gave up 7 bases; unmatched junction bases: 13. This CDR3 region has 16 residues. Here the CDR3 reads CASSRLRTGNGGELFF. The CDR3 nucleotides are TGTGCCAGTAGCCGACTGAGGACAGGGAATGGCGGGGAGCTGTTTTTT.

This clonotype was detected ten times or more. The chain employs TRBV19 and TRBJ1-2; D may be TRBD1 (5 bases). Looked up from germline, CDR1 is LNHDA and CDR2 is SQIVND (reference sequence). The length of the CDR3 is 14 residues. Between the trimmed V and J ends, which lost 1 base and 4 bases, there was a span of 10 bases. CDR3 region: CASSIVGDAYGYTF. CDR3 coding DNA: TGTGCCAGTAGTATAGTAGGGGACGCCTATGGCTACACCTTC.